This T cell receptor (beta chain) was recorded in a study of response to subunit inactivated influenza vaccine. This clonotype was counted a few times. Its antigen is not identified. Germline CDR1 and CDR2: LGHDT and YNNKEL (reference sequence). Trimming shortened V by 1 base and J by 13 bases, and 31 bases separated the two germline ends. The CDR3 covers 18 residues. General study points: Few additional T cells are recruited per seasonal influenza vaccination, authors suggested.

TCRdb re-derived calls from the RT-PCR reads in MiXCR, one entry per CDR3 protein. Here the sample spans some 500,000 distinct CDR3 sequences, over 10% being singletons. The clonotype comes from a man aged 50 to 60 who received an inactivated influenza vaccine. This chain joins TRBV3-1 and TRBJ1-1, with a weak D call TRBD1 (6 bases). Sample: PBMCs from blood, taken 40 to 50 days after vaccination. CDR3 protein: CASSQVELGLQGRIWHFF. CDR3 in DNA: TGTGCCAGCAGCCAAGTTGAACTTGGATTGCAGGGGCGTATTTGGCATTTCTTT. The full variable domain, its missing parts supplied by reference TRBV3-1 and TRBJ1-1, is DTAVSQTPKYLVTQMGNDKSIKCEQNLGHDTMYWYKQDSKKFLKIMFSYNNKELIINETVPNRFSPKSPDKAHLNLHINSLELGDSAVYFCASSQVELGLQGRIWHFFGQGTRLTVV.